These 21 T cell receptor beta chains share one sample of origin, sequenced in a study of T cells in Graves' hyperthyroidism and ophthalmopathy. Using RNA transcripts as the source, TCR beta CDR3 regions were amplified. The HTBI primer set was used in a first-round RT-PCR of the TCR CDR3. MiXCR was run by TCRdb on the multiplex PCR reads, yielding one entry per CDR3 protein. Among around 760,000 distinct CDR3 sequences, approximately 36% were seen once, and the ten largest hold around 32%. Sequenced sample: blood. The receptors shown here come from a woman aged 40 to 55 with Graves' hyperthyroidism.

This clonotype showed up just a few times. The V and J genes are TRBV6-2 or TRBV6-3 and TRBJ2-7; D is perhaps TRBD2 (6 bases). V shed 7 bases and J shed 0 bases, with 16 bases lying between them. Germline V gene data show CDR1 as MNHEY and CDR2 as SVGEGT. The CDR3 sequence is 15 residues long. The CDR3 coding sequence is TGTGCCAGCACAAATCGACTAGGCAGCTCCTACGAGCAGTACTTC. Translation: CASTNRLGSSYEQYF.

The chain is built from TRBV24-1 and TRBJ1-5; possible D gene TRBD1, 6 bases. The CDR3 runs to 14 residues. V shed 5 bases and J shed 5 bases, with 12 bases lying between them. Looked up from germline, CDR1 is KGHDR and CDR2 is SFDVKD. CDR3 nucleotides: TGTGCCACCAGTGCTTTACAGGGAGATCAGCCCCAGCATTTT. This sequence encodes CATSALQGDQPQHF.

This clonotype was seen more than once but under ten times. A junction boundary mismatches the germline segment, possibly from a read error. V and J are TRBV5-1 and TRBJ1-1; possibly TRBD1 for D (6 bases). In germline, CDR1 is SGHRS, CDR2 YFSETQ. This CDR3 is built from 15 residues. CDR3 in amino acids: CASSVAGRGNTEAFF. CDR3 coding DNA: TGTGCCAGCAGCGTCGCGGGCAGGGGAAACACTGAAGCTTTCTTT.

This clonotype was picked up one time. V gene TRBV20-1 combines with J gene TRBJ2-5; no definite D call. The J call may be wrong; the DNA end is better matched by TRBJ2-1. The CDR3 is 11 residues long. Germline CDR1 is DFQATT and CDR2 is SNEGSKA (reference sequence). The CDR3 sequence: CSAIPYNEQFF. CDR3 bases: TGCAGTGCTATACCTTACAATGAGCAGTTCTTC.

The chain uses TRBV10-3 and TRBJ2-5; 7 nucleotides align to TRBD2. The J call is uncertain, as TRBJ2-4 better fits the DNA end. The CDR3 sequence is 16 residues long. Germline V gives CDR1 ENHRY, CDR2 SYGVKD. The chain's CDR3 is CAISESGGSVRNIQYF. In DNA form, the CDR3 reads TGTGCCATCAGTGAGTCGGGCGGGAGCGTCAGAAACATTCAGTACTTC.

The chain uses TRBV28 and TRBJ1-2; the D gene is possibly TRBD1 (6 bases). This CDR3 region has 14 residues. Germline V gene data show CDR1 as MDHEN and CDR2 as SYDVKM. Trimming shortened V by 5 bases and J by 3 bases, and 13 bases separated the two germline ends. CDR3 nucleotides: TGTGCCAGCAGTCCGATCGACAGGTACTATGGCTACACCTTC. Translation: CASSPIDRYYGYTF.

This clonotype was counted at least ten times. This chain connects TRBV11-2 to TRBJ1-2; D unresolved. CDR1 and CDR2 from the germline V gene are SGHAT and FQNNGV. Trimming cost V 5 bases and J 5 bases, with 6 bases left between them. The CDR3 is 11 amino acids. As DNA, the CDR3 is TGTGCCAGCAGCCCTTCATATGGCTACACCTTC. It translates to CASSPSYGYTF.

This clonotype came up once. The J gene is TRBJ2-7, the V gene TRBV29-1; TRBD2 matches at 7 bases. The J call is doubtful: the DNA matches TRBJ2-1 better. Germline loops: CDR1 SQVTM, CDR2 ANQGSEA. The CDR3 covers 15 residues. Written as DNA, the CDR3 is TGCAGCGTTGACGGCCCAGCGGGACCCTACAATGAGCAGTTCTTC. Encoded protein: CSVDGPAGPYNEQFF.

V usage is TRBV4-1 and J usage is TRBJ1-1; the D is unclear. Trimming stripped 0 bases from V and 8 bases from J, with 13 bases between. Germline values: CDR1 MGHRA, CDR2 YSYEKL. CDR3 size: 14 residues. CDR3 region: CASSQDRHRLEAFF. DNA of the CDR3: TGCGCCAGCAGCCAAGATCGACACAGACTAGAAGCTTTCTTT.

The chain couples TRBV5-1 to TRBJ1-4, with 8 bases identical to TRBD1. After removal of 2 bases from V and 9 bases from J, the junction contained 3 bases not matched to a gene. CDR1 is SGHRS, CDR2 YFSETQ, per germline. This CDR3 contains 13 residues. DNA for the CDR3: TGCGCCAGCAGCTTCCAGGGGGCTCAAAAACTGTTTTTT. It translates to CASSFQGAQKLFF.

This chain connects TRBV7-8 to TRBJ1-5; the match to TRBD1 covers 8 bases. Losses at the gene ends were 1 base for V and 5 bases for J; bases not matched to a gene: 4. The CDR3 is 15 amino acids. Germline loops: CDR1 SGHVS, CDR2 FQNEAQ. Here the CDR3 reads CASSLVDRGDQPQHF. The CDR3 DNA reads TGTGCCAGCAGCTTAGTTGACAGGGGTGATCAGCCCCAGCATTTT.

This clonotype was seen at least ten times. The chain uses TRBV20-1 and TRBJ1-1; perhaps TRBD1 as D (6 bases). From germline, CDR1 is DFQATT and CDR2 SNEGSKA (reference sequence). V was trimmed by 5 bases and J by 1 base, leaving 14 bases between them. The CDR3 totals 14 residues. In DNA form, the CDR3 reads TGCAGTGCTCTTAGGGGGGACTGGAACACTGAAGCTTTCTTT. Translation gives CSALRGDWNTEAFF.

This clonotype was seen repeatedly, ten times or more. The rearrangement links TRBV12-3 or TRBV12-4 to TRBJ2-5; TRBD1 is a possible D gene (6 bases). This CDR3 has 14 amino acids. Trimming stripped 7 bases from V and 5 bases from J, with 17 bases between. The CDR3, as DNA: TGTGCCAGCAACCTACAGGGCCCGGGGGAGACCCAGTACTTC. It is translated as CASNLQGPGETQYF.

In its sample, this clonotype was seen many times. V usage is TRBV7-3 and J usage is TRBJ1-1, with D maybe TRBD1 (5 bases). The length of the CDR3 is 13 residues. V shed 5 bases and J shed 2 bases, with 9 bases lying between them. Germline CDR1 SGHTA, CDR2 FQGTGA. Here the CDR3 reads CASSPDINTEAFF. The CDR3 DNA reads TGTGCCAGCAGCCCGGACATTAACACTGAAGCTTTCTTT.

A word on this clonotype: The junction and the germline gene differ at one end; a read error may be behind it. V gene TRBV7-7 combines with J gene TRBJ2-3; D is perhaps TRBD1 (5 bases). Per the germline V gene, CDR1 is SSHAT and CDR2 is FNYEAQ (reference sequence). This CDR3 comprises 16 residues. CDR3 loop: CASSLGVDGRTDTQYF. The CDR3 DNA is TGTGCTAGCAGCTTAGGGGTGGACGGGCGCACAGATACGCAGTATTTT.

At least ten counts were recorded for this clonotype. DNA for the CDR3: TGTGCCATCTTACAGGGTGGTCGATCCACCGGGGAGCTGTTTTTT. It codes for CAILQGGRSTGELFF. The J gene is TRBJ2-2, the V gene TRBV7-9; D perhaps matches TRBD1 (6 bases). The V and J ends lost 10 bases and 4 bases respectively, with 19 bases between them. CDR3 size: 15 residues. CDR1 is SEHNR and CDR2 is FQNEAQ in the germline V gene (reference sequence).

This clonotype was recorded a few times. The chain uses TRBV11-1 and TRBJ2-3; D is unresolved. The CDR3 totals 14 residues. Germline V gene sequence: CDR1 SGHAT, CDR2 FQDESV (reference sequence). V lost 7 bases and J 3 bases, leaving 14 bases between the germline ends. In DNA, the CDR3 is TGTGCCAGCAAGCCTAGACGGACGACAGATACGCAGTATTTT. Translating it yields CASKPRRTTDTQYF.

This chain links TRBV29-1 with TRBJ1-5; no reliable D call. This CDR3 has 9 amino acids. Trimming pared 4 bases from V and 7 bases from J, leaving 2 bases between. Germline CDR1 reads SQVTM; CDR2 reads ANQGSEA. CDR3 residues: CSVGQPQHF. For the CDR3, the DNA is TGCAGCGTTGGGCAGCCCCAGCATTTT.

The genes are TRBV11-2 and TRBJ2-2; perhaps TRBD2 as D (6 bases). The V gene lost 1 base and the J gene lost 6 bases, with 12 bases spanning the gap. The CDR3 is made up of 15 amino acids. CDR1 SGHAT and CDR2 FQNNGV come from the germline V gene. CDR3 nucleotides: TGTGCCAGCAGCTTAGTATCTCGGAGGGCCGGGGAGCTGTTTTTT. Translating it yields CASSLVSRRAGELFF.

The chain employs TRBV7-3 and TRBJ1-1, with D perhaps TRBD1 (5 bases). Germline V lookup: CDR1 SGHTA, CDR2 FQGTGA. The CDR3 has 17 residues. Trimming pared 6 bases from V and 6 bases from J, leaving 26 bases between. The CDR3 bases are TGTGCCAGCAGTCTCCGGGGGGGGAGCAGGTCAACAGCTGAAGCTTTCTTT. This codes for CASSLRGGSRSTAEAFF.

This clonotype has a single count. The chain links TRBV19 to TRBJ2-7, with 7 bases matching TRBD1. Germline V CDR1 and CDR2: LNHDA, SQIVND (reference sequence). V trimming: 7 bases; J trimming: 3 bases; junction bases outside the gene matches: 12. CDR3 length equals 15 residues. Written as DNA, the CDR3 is TGTGCCAGTACGCGAGTCCCGGGACAGATCTACGAGCAGTACTTC. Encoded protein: CASTRVPGQIYEQYF.